This paragraph covers one T cell receptor beta chain sequence. It has no known antigen specificity. There are no base qualities to consult, and no much larger clone falls within one base. These data are taken from a study of cytomegalovirus exposure and HLA in healthy donors (dated by TCRdb to about 2017). With regard to the full study: An earlier analysis of some 620 of the donors reported about 260 Gb of sequence data and roughly 120 million unique TCR beta sequences obtained from approximately 180 million T cells. An early release covering roughly 600 HLA-typed donors comprised about 310 gigabases of sequencing data and around 80 million unique TCR sequences. Of the 398 genotyped donors, 65% to 90% were placed in the genetic ancestry cluster associated with self-reported Caucasian donors. The study aimed to test whether signatures of past pathogen exposure could be identified by cataloging public T cell receptors. The study used immunosequencing to profile the T cell repertoires of 666 subjects and linked those repertoires to cytomegalovirus serostatus. A separate validation cohort of more than 100 different subjects was used in addition to the approximately 640-subject first cohort. High-throughput TCR immunosequencing, statistical association of individual TCRs with disease status, and machine learning were combined to predict cytomegalovirus infection status. In a later analysis, previously published TCR beta repertoires from hundreds of donors were re-analyzed and high-resolution HLA genotyping was added so that TCR occurrence patterns could be studied. Rather than using new phenotypic data, the later analysis identified candidate immune exposures from TCR beta sequences and from how often those sequences occurred across donors. In an earlier analysis of roughly 600 of the donors, high-throughput TCR beta sequencing was used to judge whether each TCR beta V gene segment behaved as functional or pseudogenic. Donor age, sex, ethnicity and CMV serostatus were compiled together with the repertoire data. A later genetic analysis took genome-wide SNP genotypes for 398 of the 666 donors and used that subset as a discovery cohort. Every discovery cohort repertoire had been produced on one sequencing platform. Both class I and class II loci were covered by HLA typing, at four-digit resolution. Typing coverage varied by locus: about 629-630 donors for A, B, C, DRB1 and DQB1; approximately 560 for DQA1; 606 for DPA1; around 490 for DPB1. A handful of DR-DQ haplotypes were handled as single units for association and clustering because linkage in the cohort was strong. Among 300 to 450 genotyped donors of the cohort, an average of around 240,000 unique TCR beta nucleotide sequences were sequenced per donor, roughly 20% of them non-productive. The research as a whole found: CMV serostatus was the only immune exposure information available for the cohort. Broadly in line with IMGT annotations, most TCR beta V segments showed up in productive rearrangements about 87% or about 30% of the time in an earlier analysis of several hundred of the donors. Assigning TCR associations to individual alleles was difficult when HLA alleles, especially DR and DQ, strongly co-occurred. A further reported finding was that TCR beta sequences accurately predicted the HLA-A and HLA-B alleles for most subjects in the first cohort. The sequencing pipeline was judged likely to have produced a cluster of highly shared sequence variants as a technical artifact. A later genetic analysis associated a missense DCLRE1C variant with V-gene and J-gene trimming of TCR beta chains, and an independent cohort replicated the association. Because counts were too low, roughly 17 rarely observed V segments, including chromosome 9 orphons, were left out of the earlier analysis of about 620 of the donors. According to the authors, the approach could potentially be generalized to other disease states and immunological phenotypes. Cytomegalovirus status was reported to be diagnosed by the classifier with high specificity and sensitivity in both the original and validation cohorts. Some IMGT-functional V segments, including TRBV6-2 and TRBV6-3, could not be distinguished by the 87-base-pair reads and were therefore excluded. In a later genetic analysis, fewer N-insertions in productive TCRs were reported among donors in an Asian-associated ancestry cluster than the roughly 710-donor mean. Compared with equally common non-associated chains, HLA-associated TCR beta chains in a later analysis were more clonally expanded and had lower generation probabilities. In this cohort, only TCR beta chains were sequenced, and detectable features were limited by the absence of alpha or paired-chain data. A later analysis associated 15,000 to 20,000 TCR beta sequences with specific HLA alleles at a false discovery rate of 0.05. A later analysis found that most CMV-associated TCR beta chains appeared HLA-restricted, with HLA associations seemingly driven largely by CMV exposure. Because HLA typing was missing for some donors at each locus, association tests included only the typed subset. The presence/absence analyses assumed that sequencing depth was roughly uniform across donors, and that assumption may not be true. Linkage disequilibrium might explain the correlated functional status among segregating V segments, but an unknown experimental factor could not be ruled out. Three of the identified cytomegalovirus-associated TCR beta chains were confirmed in vitro to be specific for cytomegalovirus antigens. Most TCR sequences were observed very rarely across donors, whereas some public TCRs were present in many individuals. In a later analysis, several top co-occurrence clusters were reported to appear linked to parvovirus B19, influenza, CMV and Epstein-Barr virus. The study gave a list of about 160 TCR beta chains associated with cytomegalovirus. In a later analysis, TCR association rates were found to vary across HLA loci, with the most associated TCRs seen for DRB1 alleles and the fewest for HLA-C alleles.

Preparation of the library involved the immunoSEQ multiplex PCR assay. For the multiplex PCR, a mixture combining 60 forward primers for TCR Vbeta segments and 13 reverse primers for TCR Jbeta segments was used. Amplification of the CDR3 region of rearranged TCR beta genes was performed with a multiplex PCR assay on genomic DNA. On the Illumina HiSeq System, the amplified TCR beta libraries were sequenced as 87-base-pair reads. The authors processed their data as follows. In a later analysis, roughly 80 million unique TCR beta chains were counted across the approximately 620 repertoires, and roughly 9.9 million of these chains were shared by at least two donors. Raw reads were error-corrected and collapsed into unique sequences by a nearest-neighbor algorithm in which closely related sequences were merged to remove PCR and sequencing errors. To assign V, D and J gene segments, CDR3 sequences were aligned to IMGT reference sequences. For a sequence to be retained, at least a six-nucleotide match to both a V gene segment and a J gene segment was required. Rearrangements were called productive when the CDR3 lacked stop codons and stayed in frame with V and J; all others were non-productive. CDR3 was defined by IMGT convention, running from the second conserved V-encoded cysteine to the conserved J-encoded phenylalanine. The earlier analysis of about 590 of the donors excluded sequences that lacked an unambiguous match to a single V gene segment. In an earlier analysis of a few hundred of the donors, a V segment was called functional when productive rearrangements were above 56.7%, and segregating when the standard deviation between donors exceeded 5%. A statistical classification framework was built to diagnose cytomegalovirus status from the catalog of TCR beta chain sequences. A later analysis assigned V and J genes by comparing TCR nucleotide sequences with IMGT/GENE-DB human TR gene sequences. A later analysis assigned CDR3 sequences and most-parsimonious VDJ recombination scenarios with the TCRdist pipeline. In a later analysis, each TCR beta chain was defined by its CDR3 amino acid sequence together with its V-gene family, and reads lacking a unique V-gene family were excluded. A later analysis removed 550 to 650 highly shared, low-generation-probability nucleotide sequences to deal with suspected cross-contamination and a sequencing artifact. For each public chain, a later analysis derived a clonal expansion index from normalized ranks of inferred template counts within each repertoire. A later analysis computed generation probabilities with a VDJ recombination model fitted to out-of-frame rearrangements, and checked the results against IGoR. In a later analysis, hypergeometric tests were used to score TCR-TCR, TCR-HLA and TCR-CMV co-occurrence, with a repertoire-size bias correction applied to TCR pairs. To estimate false discovery rates, a later analysis permuted the HLA or CMV assignments 20 times. In a later analysis, co-occurring TCRs were grouped with DBSCAN, and TCRdist sequence similarity was added when clustering was performed within HLA-allele-positive subsets. For co-occurrence clustering, repertoires with fewer than 30,000 or more than 120,000 public chains were excluded, along with five repertoires with anomalous nucleotide sharing. TCRdb carries this immuneACCESS record with in-frame sequences only. Its versions omit some clonotypes, under half of them owing to an unresolved V gene in the studies checked, with the rest unexplained. V, J and clone size are taken as reported in that table, and D and trimming were inferred from the DNA itself. The sample data list about 140,000 clones, and around 75% of these were observed just once. 3% to 4% of the sample comes from the top ten.

The CDR3 runs 17 amino acids, cysteine and phenylalanine included. Of the read, only the CDR3 DNA is kept; its 51 bases are in frame from base 1. V is clipped by 0 bases and J by 4 bases, and the sequence between their germline boundaries is 20 bases long. According to the germline V gene, CDR1 reads SGHRS and CDR2 reads YFSETQ. In total, approximately 700 healthy bone marrow donors made up the cohort. At the time of sampling, all cohort members were nominally healthy, though unrecorded immune exposures were likely present. The donor tested CMV seronegative and was one of the 352 seronegative cohort members. Every donor gave a peripheral blood sample, and the peripheral blood mononuclear cells from that sample were used for TCR beta sequencing. Genomic DNA was extracted from the blood cell samples with the Qiagen DNeasy Blood Extraction Kit.

The TCR comes from a female donor in good health and CMV-seronegative. Source material: PBMCs. This chain is built from TRBV5-1 and TRBJ2-7; the D gene is perhaps TRBD1, on 6 matching bases. The nucleotide sequence is TGCGCCAGCAGCTTGGGGCTACCCGGGACACGATCTTACGAGCAGTACTTC. Protein translation: CASSLGLPGTRSYEQYF.